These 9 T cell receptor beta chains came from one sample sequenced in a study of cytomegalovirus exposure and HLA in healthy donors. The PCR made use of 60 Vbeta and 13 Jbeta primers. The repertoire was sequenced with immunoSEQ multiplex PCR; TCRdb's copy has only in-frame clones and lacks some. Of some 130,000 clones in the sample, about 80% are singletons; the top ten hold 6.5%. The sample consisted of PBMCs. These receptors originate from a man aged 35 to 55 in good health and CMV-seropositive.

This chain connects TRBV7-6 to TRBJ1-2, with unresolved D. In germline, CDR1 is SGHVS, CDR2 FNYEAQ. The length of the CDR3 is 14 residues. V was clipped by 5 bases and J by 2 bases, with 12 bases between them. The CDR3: CASSPRESNYGYTF. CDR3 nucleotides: TGTGCCAGCAGCCCCCGGGAGAGCAACTATGGCTACACCTTC.

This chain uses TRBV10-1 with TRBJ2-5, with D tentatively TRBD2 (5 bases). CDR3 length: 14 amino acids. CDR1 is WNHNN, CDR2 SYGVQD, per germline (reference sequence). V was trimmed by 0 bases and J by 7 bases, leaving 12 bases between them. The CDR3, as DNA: TGCGCCAGCAGTGAGTCAGGGAGAGTGGGGACCCAGTACTTC. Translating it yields CASSESGRVGTQYF.

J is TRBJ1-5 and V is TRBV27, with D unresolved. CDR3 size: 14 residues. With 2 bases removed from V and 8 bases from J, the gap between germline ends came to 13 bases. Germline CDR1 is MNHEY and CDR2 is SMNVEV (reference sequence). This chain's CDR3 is CASSLIGSAEPQHF. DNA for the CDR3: TGTGCCAGCAGTTTAATAGGCAGTGCGGAGCCCCAGCATTTT.

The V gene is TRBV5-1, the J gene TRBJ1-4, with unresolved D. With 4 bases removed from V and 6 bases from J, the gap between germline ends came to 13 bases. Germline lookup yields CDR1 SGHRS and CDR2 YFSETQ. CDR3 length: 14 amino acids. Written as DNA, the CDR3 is TGCGCCAGCAGCCCGACGGGTGTGCATGAAAAACTGTTTTTT. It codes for CASSPTGVHEKLFF.

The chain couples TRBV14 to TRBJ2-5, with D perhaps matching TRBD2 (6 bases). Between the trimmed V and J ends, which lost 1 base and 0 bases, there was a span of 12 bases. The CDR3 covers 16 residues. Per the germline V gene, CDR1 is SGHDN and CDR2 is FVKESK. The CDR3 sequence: CASSQVKRANQETQYF. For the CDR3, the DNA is TGTGCCAGCAGCCAAGTCAAGCGGGCAAACCAAGAGACCCAGTACTTC.

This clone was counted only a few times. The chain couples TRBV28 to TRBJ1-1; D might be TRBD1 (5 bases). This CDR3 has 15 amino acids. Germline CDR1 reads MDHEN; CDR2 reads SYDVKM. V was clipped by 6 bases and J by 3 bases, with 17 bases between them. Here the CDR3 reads CASRVGGGSYTEAFF. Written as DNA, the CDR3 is TGTGCCAGCAGGGTCGGGGGGGGGTCGTACACTGAAGCTTTCTTT.

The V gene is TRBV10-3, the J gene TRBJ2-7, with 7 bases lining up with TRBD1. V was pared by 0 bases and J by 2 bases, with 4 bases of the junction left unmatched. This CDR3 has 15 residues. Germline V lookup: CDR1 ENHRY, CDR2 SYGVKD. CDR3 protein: CAISESGDRTYEQYF. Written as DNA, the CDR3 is TGTGCCATCAGTGAGTCTGGGGACAGAACCTACGAGCAGTACTTC.

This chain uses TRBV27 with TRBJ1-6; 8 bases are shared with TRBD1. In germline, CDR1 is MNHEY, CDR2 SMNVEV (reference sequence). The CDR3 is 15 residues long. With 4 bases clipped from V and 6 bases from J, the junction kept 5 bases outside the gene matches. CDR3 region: CASSWTGPGNSPLHF. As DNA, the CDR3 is TGTGCCAGCAGTTGGACAGGGCCGGGTAATTCACCCCTCCACTTT.

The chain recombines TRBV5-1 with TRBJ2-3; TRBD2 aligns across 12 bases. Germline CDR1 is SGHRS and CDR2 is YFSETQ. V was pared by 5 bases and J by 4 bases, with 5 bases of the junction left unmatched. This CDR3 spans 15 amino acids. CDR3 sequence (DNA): TGCGCCAGCAGGCTGGGACTAGCGGGCCCAGATACGCAGTATTTT. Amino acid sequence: CASRLGLAGPDTQYF.